Listed here are 13 T cell receptor beta chains from one sample, sequenced in a study of CD8+ T cells in alopecia areata. cDNA prepared by RNA extraction and subsequent reverse transcription served as the template for sequencing. Sequenced by immunoSEQ multiplex PCR; TCRdb stores in-frame clones only, minus some. The sample has about 130,000 clones; over 50% are singletons. Sample: CD4+ T cells sorted from blood, taken at week 0. The receptors derive from a human donor with alopecia areata.

V usage is TRBV4-3 and J usage is TRBJ1-5; D is ambiguous. V was shortened by 1 base and J by 3 bases, with 10 bases between the two germline ends. Per germline, CDR1 LGHNA and CDR2 YSLEER. The CDR3 extends over 15 amino acids. This CDR3 reads CASSQVAQHNQPQHF. CDR3 coding DNA: TGCGCCAGCAGCCAAGTTGCACAGCACAATCAGCCCCAGCATTTT.

The chain joins TRBV18 to TRBJ2-3; 9 bases line up with TRBD1. V gave up 6 bases and J gave up 5 bases; unmatched junction bases: 9. The CDR3 is 15 amino acids. CDR1 and CDR2 from the germline V gene are KGHSH and LQKENI. CDR3 nucleotides: TGTGCCAGCTCCTTCGGACAGGGGTCGATAGATACGCAGTATTTT. This sequence encodes CASSFGQGSIDTQYF. Variable domain in full (rest from reference TRBV18 and TRBJ2-3): NAGVMQNPRHLVRRRGQEARLRCSPMKGHSHVYWYRQLPEEGLKFMVYLQKENIIDESGMPKERFSAEFPKEGPSILRIQQVVRGDSAAYFCASSFGQGSIDTQYFGPGTRLTVL.

The chain links TRBV25-1 to TRBJ1-5; 9 positions agree with TRBD1. V gave up 4 bases and J gave up 6 bases; unmatched junction bases: 7. The CDR3 loop spans 15 amino acids. Germline assignment: CDR1 MGHDK and CDR2 SYGVNS. The CDR3 nucleotides read TGTGCCAGCAGTGCAGCCGGGACAGGGAGTCAGCCCCAGCATTTT. Translation: CASSAAGTGSQPQHF.

The chain couples TRBV29-1 to TRBJ2-7; 8 bases agree with TRBD2. Judging by the DNA end, TRBJ2-5 fits better; the J call may be wrong. CDR1 is SQVTM and CDR2 is ANQGSEA in the germline V gene. The length of the CDR3 is 13 residues. The CDR3: CSVDLAGKETQYF. CDR3 nucleotides: TGCAGCGTTGATCTAGCGGGTAAAGAGACCCAGTACTTC.

The chain carries TRBV14 and TRBJ2-2; 10 nucleotides line up with TRBD2. Germline trimming cut 2 bases from V and 1 base from J; bases unmatched to any gene: 7. In germline, CDR1 is SGHDN, CDR2 FVKESK. This CDR3 is built from 18 residues. The CDR3 reads CASSQRPLAGWNTGELFF. The CDR3, as DNA: TGTGCCAGCAGCCAAAGGCCACTAGCGGGATGGAACACCGGGGAGCTGTTTTTT.

The V and J genes are TRBV9 and TRBJ2-1; 12 bases map to TRBD2. The CDR3 totals 16 residues. V shed 5 bases and J 5 bases; nucleotides not matched to a gene: 8. CDR1 is SGDLS and CDR2 is YYNGEE in the germline V gene. CDR3 sequence reads: CASSLRGTSGHNEQFF. CDR3 bases: TGTGCCAGCAGTCTCCGGGGGACTAGCGGGCACAATGAGCAGTTCTTC. Full variable domain (remainder filled in from reference TRBV9 and TRBJ2-1): DSGVTQTPKHLITATGQRVTLRCSPRSGDLSVYWYQQSLDQGLQFLIQYYNGEERAKGNILERFSAQQFPDLHSELNLSSLELGDSALYFCASSLRGTSGHNEQFFGPGTRLTVL.

V usage is TRBV18 and J usage is TRBJ1-1; the D is unclear. The CDR3 totals 15 residues. Deletions cut 2 bases from V and 2 bases from J, with 12 bases between. The V gene's germline CDR1 is KGHSH and CDR2 LQKENI. The CDR3 is CASSPADYSNTEAFF. CDR3 in DNA: TGTGCCAGCTCACCAGCCGACTATTCTAACACTGAAGCTTTCTTT.

The V gene is TRBV5-1, the J gene TRBJ2-1; TRBD2 matches at 8 bases. This CDR3 comprises 15 residues. With 4 bases clipped from V and 8 bases from J, the junction kept 11 bases outside the gene matches. CDR1 SGHRS and CDR2 YFSETQ come from the germline V gene. The CDR3 sequence: CASSPWSGSTDEQFF. The CDR3 coding sequence is TGCGCCAGCAGCCCATGGAGCGGGAGTACGGATGAGCAGTTCTTC.

The CDR3 nucleotides read TGTGCCAGCAGCGTACCGGGACAGGGCCGGAATGAGCAGTTCTTC. The encoded protein is CASSVPGQGRNEQFF. The chain is built from TRBV7-9 and TRBJ2-1; 9 bases are shared with TRBD1. Losses at the gene ends were 5 bases for V and 7 bases for J; bases not matched to a gene: 9. The V gene's germline CDR1 is SEHNR and CDR2 FQNEAQ (reference sequence). The length of the CDR3 is 15 residues.

CDR3 residues: CASSPGGGTDEQFF. As DNA, the CDR3 is TGTGCCAGCTCACCCGGGGGCGGGACGGATGAGCAGTTCTTC. V and J are TRBV18 and TRBJ2-1; D assignment may be TRBD1 or TRBD2 (6 bases each). The length of the CDR3 is 14 residues. V lost 3 bases and J lost 8, with 14 bases in between. The germline CDR1 and CDR2 sequences are KGHSH and LQKENI.

The rearrangement joins TRBV29-1 to TRBJ1-1, with no clear D. Trimming removed 5 bases from V and 1 base from J, with 11 bases in between. The CDR3 runs to 13 residues. Germline V gene sequence: CDR1 SQVTM, CDR2 ANQGSEA. In nucleotides, the CDR3 is TGCAGCGTTAATCCAAACACGAACACTGAAGCTTTCTTT. This translates into CSVNPNTNTEAFF. The whole variable domain, remainder taken from reference TRBV29-1 and TRBJ1-1, is SAVISQKPSRDICQRGTSLTIQCQVDSQVTMMFWYRQQPGQSLTLIATANQGSEATYESGFVIDKFPISRPNLTFSTLTVSNMSPEDSSIYLCSVNPNTNTEAFFGQGTRLTVV.

This clone was counted only a few times. V is TRBV6-1 and J is TRBJ1-5, with 9 bases that match TRBD1. Trimming took 4 bases from V and 4 from J; bases not matched to a gene: 11. CDR3 size: 17 residues. CDR1 MNHNS and CDR2 SASEGT come from the germline V gene. As DNA, the CDR3 is TGTGCCAGCAGTGCACACCCGGGACAGGGCATGAATCAGCCCCAGCATTTT. This gives the protein CASSAHPGQGMNQPQHF.

This clone was observed a few times. The gene calls are TRBV29-1 and TRBJ2-7; D might be TRBD1 (6 bases). Trimming shortened V by 3 bases and J by 3 bases, and 18 bases separated the two germline ends. The germline V gene encodes CDR1 SQVTM and CDR2 ANQGSEA. The CDR3 sequence is 15 residues long. CDR3 sequence reads: CSVEVRTAVGYEQYF. Written as DNA, the CDR3 is TGCAGCGTTGAGGTCCGGACAGCCGTAGGCTACGAGCAGTACTTC.